These T cell receptor beta chains were read from a single sample in a study of shared clonotypes between healthy human individuals. Libraries were prepared by immunoSEQ multiplex PCR; TCRdb keeps only in-frame clonotypes and omits some of them. The sample consists of about 1.5 million clones, approximately 98% of them appearing once. The sample was naive CD4+ T cells sorted from blood. The receptors originated from a man aged 30-40 years in good health. Each CDR3 is given with its conserved first and last residue. A D gene is named only where the DNA matches it firmly. Only some rows state a clone size, as once, few, many or a class for expanded clones.

d_gene	abundance	j_gene	v_gene	CDR3aa	CDR3nt
TRBD1	-	TRBJ1-5	TRBV28	CASSGDREYQPQHF	TGTGCCAGCAGTGGGGACAGGGAGTATCAGCCCCAGCATTTT
-	-	TRBJ1-4	TRBV6-5	CASSYSAGTTNEKLFF	TGTGCCAGCAGTTACTCGGCGGGTACGACTAATGAAAAACTGTTTTTT
TRBD1	-	TRBJ2-5	TRBV2	CASSTGQGTETQYF	TGTGCCAGCAGTACGGGACAGGGAACGGAGACCCAGTACTTC
-	-	TRBJ1-1	TRBV5-4	CASSPRQALRGTEAFF	TGTGCCAGCAGCCCTAGACAGGCCCTCCGGGGCACTGAAGCTTTCTTT
-	-	TRBJ2-7	TRBV7-2	CASSLQATLSYEQYF	TGTGCCAGCAGCCTGCAGGCGACCCTCTCCTACGAGCAGTACTTC
TRBD2	-	TRBJ2-7	TRBV4-3	CASSQEAQAAGLAGAYEQYF	TGCGCCAGCAGCCAAGAGGCCCAAGCTGCAGGACTAGCGGGAGCCTACGAGCAGTACTTC
-	-	TRBJ1-4	TRBV5-6	CASSGGFGDHNEKLFF	TGTGCCAGCAGCGGCGGTTTTGGTGACCATAATGAAAAACTGTTTTTT
TRBD2	-	TRBJ2-5	TRBV18	CASSRASGEETQYF	TGTGCCAGCTCACGGGCTAGCGGGGAAGAGACCCAGTACTTC
TRBD1	-	TRBJ2-3	TRBV7-8	CASRRQGAGDTQYF	TGTGCCAGCAGACGACAGGGGGCTGGAGATACGCAGTATTTT
-	once	TRBJ1-2	TRBV28	CASSKRNTYGYTF	TGTGCCAGCAGTAAACGGAACACCTATGGCTACACCTTC